Listed here are 4 T cell receptor beta chains from one sample, sequenced in a study of shared clonotypes between healthy human individuals. Generated by immunoSEQ multiplex PCR, the TCRdb table keeps only in-frame clones and is missing some. The data contain fewer than 1.8 million clones, roughly 98.5% of them singletons. The sequenced sample consisted of naive CD4+ T cells sorted from blood. Subset indicated: CD45RA+ positively selected. These receptors originate from a young man in good health.

The genes are TRBV5-6 and TRBJ2-5; 14 positions agree with TRBD2. The germline V gene encodes CDR1 SGHDT and CDR2 YYEEEE. The V and J ends lost 3 bases and 4 bases, in that order; junction bases with no gene match: 5. The CDR3 runs 16 residues. Written as DNA, the CDR3 is TGTGCCAGCAGCTCCCGACTAGCGGGAGGGCTAGAGACCCAGTACTTC. Protein sequence: CASSSRLAGGLETQYF.

The chain carries TRBV7-2 and TRBJ1-3; the D is unclear. V was shortened by 2 bases and J by 4 bases, with 9 bases between the two germline ends. The CDR3 spans 14 residues. Looked up from germline, CDR1 is SGHTA and CDR2 is FQGNSA. CDR3 DNA sequence: TGTGCCAGCAGCTTAAATTCTGGGGGAAACACCATATATTTT. Amino acids: CASSLNSGGNTIYF.

The rearrangement joins TRBV29-1 to TRBJ1-3; D uncertain. CDR1 is SQVTM and CDR2 is ANQGSEA in the germline V gene. The CDR3 extends over 13 amino acids. V lost 4 bases and J 0 bases, leaving 7 bases between the germline ends. This CDR3 reads CSVAGPSGNTIYF. The DNA of the CDR3 is TGCAGCGTTGCGGGTCCCTCTGGAAACACCATATATTTT.

V is TRBV19 and J is TRBJ2-1, with D perhaps being TRBD1 or TRBD2 (6 bases each). Germline CDR1 is LNHDA and CDR2 is SQIVND (reference sequence). This CDR3 contains 18 residues. The V and J ends lost 3 bases and 6 bases respectively, with 24 bases between them. CDR3: CASSIRAGAKSRGNEQFF. CDR3 in DNA: TGTGCCAGTAGTATCAGGGCAGGGGCCAAATCGCGGGGCAATGAGCAGTTCTTC.